The 23 T cell receptor beta chains listed next were all sequenced from one sample in a study of cytomegalovirus exposure and HLA in healthy donors. The PCR ran on 60 Vbeta and 13 Jbeta primers. The repertoire was sequenced with immunoSEQ multiplex PCR; TCRdb's copy has only in-frame clones and lacks some. Among over 150,000 clones, 82% were seen once, and the ten largest hold less than 1.6%. Sequencing used PBMCs. Source of these receptors: a girl between 10 and 17 years old in good health and CMV-seropositive.

The chain carries TRBV28 and TRBJ1-6; 10 bases are a match to TRBD1. The CDR3 totals 18 residues. Germline trimming cut 5 bases from V and 0 bases from J; bases unmatched to any gene: 7. Germline lookup yields CDR1 MDHEN and CDR2 SYDVKM. For the CDR3, the DNA is TGTGCCAGCAGTACATCCGGGACAGGGGTCTCCTATAATTCACCCCTCCACTTT. This codes for CASSTSGTGVSYNSPLHF.

The J gene is TRBJ1-2, the V gene TRBV6-5, with 9 positions matching TRBD1. Germline CDR1 reads MNHEY; CDR2 reads SVGAGI. V lost 4 bases, J lost 4 bases, and 7 bases stayed unmatched. The CDR3 has 15 residues. Here the CDR3 DNA reads TGTGCCAGCAGTTTGACCCACAGGGGGCCCTATGGCTACACCTTC. It is translated as CASSLTHRGPYGYTF.

This clone was recorded only once. V gene TRBV4-3 combines with J gene TRBJ1-2, with D possibly matching TRBD1 (5 bases). V lost 1 base, J lost 4 bases, and 13 bases lay in between. The CDR3 spans 15 residues. Germline V gene sequence: CDR1 LGHNA, CDR2 YSLEER. In nucleotides, the CDR3 is TGCGCCAGCAGCCAAGGGACCGGGAGGGGCTATGGCTACACCTTC. Its translation is CASSQGTGRGYGYTF.

The chain carries TRBV2 and TRBJ2-2; TRBD2 is a possible D gene (5 bases). Germline V gene data show CDR1 as SNHLY and CDR2 as FYNNEI. Trimming left V 1 base short and J 7 bases short, with 13 bases between. CDR3 size: 15 residues. CDR3 sequence reads: CASSEVPSQVGELFF. In DNA, the CDR3 is TGTGCCAGCAGTGAAGTTCCTAGCCAGGTCGGGGAGCTGTTTTTT. Supplemented by reference TRBV2 and TRBJ2-2, the full variable domain reads EPEVTQTPSHQVTQMGQEVILRCVPISNHLYFYWYRQILGQKVEFLVSFYNNEISEKSEIFDDQFSVERPDGSNFTLKIRSTKLEDSAMYFCASSEVPSQVGELFFGEGSRLTVL.

The V gene is TRBV5-4, the J gene TRBJ2-7, with a possible D match to TRBD1 (8 bases). This CDR3 is built from 15 residues. Trimming removed 3 bases from V and 3 bases from J, with 16 bases in between. CDR1 is SGHNT, CDR2 YYREEE, per germline (reference sequence). Written as DNA, the CDR3 is TGTGCCAGCAGCTCGGGGGGACAGGCTAACTACGAGCAGTACTTC. It encodes CASSSGGQANYEQYF.

In regard to this clone: The limits of the CDR3 on the DNA are not certain, so only TCRdb's listed CDR3 is given. CDR3 protein: CASSKGVAGGTYF. The genes are TRBV21-1 and TRBJ1-4. TRBV21-1 is annotated as a pseudogene. The CDR3 region is 13 residues in length, termini included.

The chain combines TRBV6-1 with TRBJ2-1; 7 bases fit TRBD2. Germline V gene lookup returns CDR1 MNHNS and CDR2 SASEGT. CDR3 length equals 14 residues. The trim removed 6 bases at V and 7 bases at J, leaving 9 bases unmatched. The CDR3 nucleotides read TGTGCCAGCAGCCGGGACCACGGGAGGAATGAGCAGTTCTTC. It translates to CASSRDHGRNEQFF.

The chain couples TRBV18 to TRBJ2-2; TRBD1 aligns across 7 bases. Germline CDR1 is KGHSH and CDR2 is LQKENI. V dropped 0 bases and J dropped 4; count of bases not matched to a gene: 5. This CDR3 comprises 16 residues. The CDR3 DNA sequence: TGTGCCAGCTCACCACCCGGGACAGAGAGCACCGGGGAGCTGTTTTTT. Translating gives CASSPPGTESTGELFF.

This clone was observed a few times. This chain connects TRBV13 to TRBJ2-7; 9 nucleotides line up with TRBD2. This CDR3 region has 14 residues. J gave up 2 bases and V 5 bases, and 4 bases lay outside the gene matches. CDR1 and CDR2 from the germline V gene are PRHDT and FYEKMQ (reference sequence). CDR3 protein: CASSAAGGTYEQYF. CDR3 sequence (DNA): TGTGCCAGCAGCGCGGCGGGGGGGACCTACGAGCAGTACTTC.

The chain has TRBV11-2 and TRBJ1-2; D uncertain. The CDR3 is 11 amino acids. Germline V CDR1 and CDR2: SGHAT, FQNNGV. V was trimmed by 5 bases and J by 9 bases, leaving 10 bases between them. CDR3 bases: TGTGCCAGCAGCGCCGGGTACAGCTACACCTTC. It translates to CASSAGYSYTF.

This clone was found a few times. The rearrangement uses TRBV4-2 and TRBJ2-3; 11 bases match TRBD2. This CDR3 has 17 amino acids. The V segment lost 10 bases and the J segment 3 bases; nucleotides outside the gene matches: 15. Germline CDR1 LGHNA, CDR2 YNFKEQ. The CDR3 region has the DNA TGTGCCACCAAACCCCCCGGGACTAGCGGATTAACAGATACGCAGTATTTT. It is translated as CATKPPGTSGLTDTQYF.

The gene calls are TRBV30 and TRBJ2-3; 13 nucleotides align to TRBD2. CDR1 GTSNPN and CDR2 SVGIG come from the germline V gene (reference sequence). The CDR3 is 15 residues long. Germline trimming cut 3 bases from V and 2 bases from J; bases unmatched to any gene: 2. In DNA form, the CDR3 reads TGTGCCTGGAGGGGACTAGCGGGGTTCACAGATACGCAGTATTTT. This codes for CAWRGLAGFTDTQYF.

V usage is TRBV9 and J usage is TRBJ2-1; the D gene is possibly TRBD2 (6 bases). The CDR3 contains 15 residues. The germline CDR1 and CDR2 sequences are SGDLS and YYNGEE. V dropped 0 bases and J dropped 3 bases, with 10 bases sitting between them. CDR3 loop: CASSVAGAIYNEQFF. The DNA of the CDR3 is TGTGCCAGCAGCGTAGCGGGAGCTATCTACAATGAGCAGTTCTTC.

The rearrangement joins TRBV7-6 to TRBJ1-4; D not certain. The V gene lost 3 bases and the J gene lost 0 bases, with 5 bases spanning the gap. The CDR3 has 14 amino acids. Looked up from germline, CDR1 is SGHVS and CDR2 is FNYEAQ. Here the CDR3 reads CASSFDTTNEKLFF. The DNA for the CDR3 is TGTGCCAGCAGCTTTGACACAACTAATGAAAAACTGTTTTTT.

This chain connects TRBV7-6 to TRBJ1-4, with D perhaps TRBD1 (6 bases). The V end was cut by 1 base, the J end by 4 bases, with 22 bases between. Per the germline V gene, CDR1 is SGHVS and CDR2 is FNYEAQ. The CDR3 runs 19 residues. The CDR3, as DNA: TGTGCCAGCAGCTTAGTGGGCCCGACAGGATCTGGTGATAATGAAAAACTGTTTTTT. Amino acid sequence: CASSLVGPTGSGDNEKLFF.

The chain carries TRBV5-6 and TRBJ2-1, with D possibly TRBD1 on 6 matching bases. Deletions cut 9 bases from V and 0 bases from J, with 16 bases between. The V gene's germline CDR1 is SGHDT and CDR2 YYEEEE. The CDR3 sequence is 15 residues long. This CDR3 is CATQRGGFSYNEQFF. The CDR3 nucleotides are TGTGCCACCCAGAGAGGGGGATTCTCCTACAATGAGCAGTTCTTC.

The chain links TRBV7-9 to TRBJ2-1; 10 nucleotides agree with TRBD2. There are 15 residues in the CDR3. CDR1 and CDR2 from the germline V gene are SEHNR and FQNEAQ (reference sequence). Trimming cost V 5 bases and J 3 bases; bases outside gene matches: 4. The CDR3 DNA sequence: TGTGCCAGCAGCGCCGCTAGCGGGGGCTACAATGAGCAGTTCTTC. It encodes CASSAASGGYNEQFF.

The V call is TRBV15, the J call TRBJ2-2; 8 bases are shared with TRBD2. Looked up from germline, CDR1 is LNHNV and CDR2 is YYDKDF (reference sequence). The CDR3 runs 20 residues. The V and J ends lost 2 bases and 1 base, in that order; junction bases with no gene match: 15. CDR3 in DNA: TGTGCCACCAGCAGATTAACAGGGCTCGGGACTAGGGGGAACACCGGGGAGCTGTTTTTT. Translated: CATSRLTGLGTRGNTGELFF.

CDR3 region: CASSPGWGQPQHF. CDR3 bases: TGTGCCAGCAGCCCAGGGTGGGGTCAGCCCCAGCATTTT. The chain has TRBV11-2 and TRBJ1-5; D is perhaps TRBD1 (5 bases). Germline values: CDR1 SGHAT, CDR2 FQNNGV. Between the trimmed V and J ends, which lost 5 bases and 6 bases, there was a span of 11 bases. The CDR3 runs 13 residues.

This sequence joins TRBV18 and TRBJ2-2; 11 positions agree with TRBD2. V lost 5 bases to trimming and J lost 2 bases; unmatched junction nucleotides: 4. This CDR3 has 16 residues. The germline CDR1 and CDR2 sequences are KGHSH and LQKENI. CDR3 protein: CASSILAGANTGELFF. The CDR3 nucleotides are TGTGCCAGCTCAATACTAGCGGGAGCTAACACCGGGGAGCTGTTTTTT.

The CDR3: CASMGPGPGLAGGSDTQYF. CDR3 DNA: TGTGCCAGCATGGGACCGGGCCCGGGACTAGCGGGGGGATCAGATACGCAGTATTTT. The chain uses TRBV28 and TRBJ2-3; 15 bases agree with TRBD2. This CDR3 contains 19 residues. Germline values: CDR1 MDHEN, CDR2 SYDVKM. The V segment lost 7 bases and the J segment 4 bases; nucleotides outside the gene matches: 15. Variable domain in full (rest from reference TRBV28 and TRBJ2-3): DVKVTQSSRYLVKRTGEKVFLECVQDMDHENMFWYRQDPGLGLRLIYFSYDVKMKEKGDIPEGYSVSREKKERFSLILESASTNQTSMYLCASMGPGPGLAGGSDTQYFGPGTRLTVL.

The rearrangement links TRBV14 to TRBJ1-1; D gene ambiguous. The germline V gene has CDR1 SGHDN and CDR2 FVKESK. V gave up 1 base and J gave up 4 bases, with 16 bases separating them. The CDR3 contains 16 residues. The CDR3 DNA follows: TGTGCCAGCAGCCAAGGATCATACCTCCCGGGCACTGAAGCTTTCTTT. Translated: CASSQGSYLPGTEAFF.

V gene TRBV5-1 combines with J gene TRBJ1-2; 9 nucleotides agree with TRBD1. V lost 5 bases and J lost 6; bases outside the gene matches: 14. CDR1 and CDR2 (germline): SGHRS, YFSETQ. CDR3 length equals 16 residues. The CDR3 spells CASRSAYRGRSHGYTF. For the CDR3, the DNA is TGCGCCAGCAGGTCGGCCTACAGGGGGCGCAGTCATGGCTACACCTTC.